A single sample is the source of the 28 T cell receptor beta chains below, sequenced in a study of beta chain features in type 1 diabetes listed by TCRdb under 2018. Library preparation employed the immunoSEQ multiplex PCR assay. The entire amount of isolated RNA was reverse transcribed using the High Capacity cDNA Reverse Transcription Kit, so the sequenced TCRB transcripts were expressed ones. TCRdb carries this immuneACCESS record with in-frame sequences only. Its versions omit some clonotypes, under half of them owing to an unresolved V gene in the studies checked, with the rest unexplained. A total of approximately 140,000 clones appear in this sample, roughly 50% of them only once. The ten biggest clones cover 0.4% to 0.5% of the sample. The sequencing input was Tregs from blood. The intended sense of this specimen's cell subset or site label: regulatory CD4+ T cells. The source is a man aged 18 to 30 in good health.

The gene calls are TRBV4-2 and TRBJ2-1; D is possibly TRBD1 (6 bases). The germline V and J ends were trimmed by 3 bases and 5 bases, with 11 bases remaining between them. Germline V gene lookup returns CDR1 LGHNA and CDR2 YNFKEQ. The CDR3 length is 14 residues. The CDR3 loop reads CASSHGQKNNEQFF. CDR3 sequence (DNA): TGTGCCAGCAGCCACGGACAGAAAAACAATGAGCAGTTCTTC.

The chain employs TRBV6-5 and TRBJ2-1; tentatively, D is TRBD1 (6 bases). The ends were cut back, 4 bases at V and 5 bases at J, with 12 bases in the middle. The CDR3 extends over 14 amino acids. Per the germline V gene, CDR1 is MNHEY and CDR2 is SVGAGI. The CDR3 DNA sequence: TGTGCCAGCAGTTTACTGAGGGGGAACAATGAGCAGTTCTTC. It is translated as CASSLLRGNNEQFF.

V usage is TRBV7-3 and J usage is TRBJ1-1; D might be TRBD1 (6 bases). From germline, CDR1 is SGHTA and CDR2 FQGTGA. The CDR3 has 14 residues. V dropped 5 bases and J dropped 6 bases, with 16 bases sitting between them. CDR3 in DNA: TGTGCCAGCAGCCCGGAAACAGGGTTCTCTGAAGCTTTCTTT. It encodes CASSPETGFSEAFF.

This sequence joins TRBV5-1 and TRBJ1-6; D gene uncertain. Germline V gene sequence: CDR1 SGHRS, CDR2 YFSETQ. The CDR3 runs to 15 residues. Trimming removed 5 bases at V and 7 bases at J, with 16 bases between. The CDR3 coding sequence is TGCGCCAGCAGGATCGAAGGGAGGCGGAATTCACCCCTCCACTTT. It translates to CASRIEGRRNSPLHF.

Only a few counts were recorded for this clone. The chain joins TRBV21-1 to TRBJ1-5; the table's TRBD1 call for D was not verified on the DNA. TRBV21-1 represents a pseudogene. The CDR3 spans 15 residues. The CDR3 bases are TGTGCCAGCAGCAAAGCGGGACAGAAGAATCAGCCCCAGCATTTT. Its protein product is CASSKAGQKNQPQHF.

The chain is built from TRBV7-2 and TRBJ2-7, with D tentatively TRBD2 (7 bases). The CDR3 extends over 15 amino acids. The V end was cut by 5 bases, the J end by 2 bases, with 16 bases between. The germline gives CDR1 SGHTA, CDR2 FQGNSA. CDR3 nucleotides: TGTGCCAGCAGCCTTCGGGGAGGGGGGACCTACGAGCAGTACTTC. It yields the protein CASSLRGGGTYEQYF.

V and J are TRBV2 and TRBJ1-5, with D possibly matching TRBD1 (5 bases). Germline V gene lookup returns CDR1 SNHLY and CDR2 FYNNEI. This CDR3 contains 14 residues. V was pared by 3 bases and J by 2 bases, with 8 bases between. CDR3 coding DNA: TGTGCCAGCAGTGACAGGGTTGGCAATCAGCCCCAGCATTTT. Translation: CASSDRVGNQPQHF.

This clone was counted between two and nine times. The V call is TRBV7-9, the J call TRBJ2-2; 10 nucleotides match TRBD2. V was pared by 5 bases and J by 4 bases, with 7 bases of the junction left unmatched. The CDR3 is 16 amino acids. Germline-derived CDR1 and CDR2 are SEHNR and FQNEAQ (reference sequence). The CDR3 bases are TGTGCCAGCAGCGACCTAGCGGGAGTCGCCACCGGGGAGCTGTTTTTT. This encodes CASSDLAGVATGELFF.

Only a few counts were recorded for this clone. V is TRBV6-5 and J is TRBJ2-4, with no clear D. V dropped 1 base and J dropped 4 bases, with 8 bases sitting between them. From germline, CDR1 is MNHEY and CDR2 SVGAGI. This CDR3 has 14 residues. CDR3 sequence: CASSYYGSKNIQYF. The CDR3 DNA sequence: TGTGCCAGCAGTTACTATGGCAGTAAAAACATTCAGTACTTC.

This clone was seen only once. The gene calls are TRBV7-6 and TRBJ2-7, with TRBD2 identical over 11 bases. The CDR3 loop spans 15 amino acids. Germline-derived CDR1 and CDR2 are SGHVS and FNYEAQ. V was pared by 3 bases and J by 4 bases, with 5 bases of the junction left unmatched. Written as DNA, the CDR3 is TGTGCCAGCAGCTTCACTAGCGGGGGCGTTTACGAGCAGTACTTC. Protein: CASSFTSGGVYEQYF.

The chain uses TRBV19 and TRBJ2-1; 8 bases match TRBD1. The CDR3 runs 15 residues. Per the germline V gene, CDR1 is LNHDA and CDR2 is SQIVND (reference sequence). The J segment lost 9 bases and the V segment lost 3 bases, leaving 10 bases of the junction unmatched. The CDR3 DNA reads TGTGCCAGTAGTATGGCAGGGGGCTGGTTGAGTGAGCAGTTCTTC. Its protein is CASSMAGGWLSEQFF.

V is TRBV9 and J is TRBJ1-6, with D possibly TRBD1 on 6 matching bases. This CDR3 contains 16 residues. Trimming removed 0 bases at V and 6 bases at J, with 13 bases between. The germline CDR1 and CDR2 sequences are SGDLS and YYNGEE. CDR3 region: CASSVDLGRGNSPLHF. CDR3 sequence (DNA): TGTGCCAGCAGCGTAGATCTTGGCAGGGGTAATTCACCCCTCCACTTT. Filled out from reference TRBV9 and TRBJ1-6, the complete variable domain reads DSGVTQTPKHLITATGQRVTLRCSPRSGDLSVYWYQQSLDQGLQFLIQYYNGEERAKGNILERFSAQQFPDLHSELNLSSLELGDSALYFCASSVDLGRGNSPLHFGNGTRLTVT.

This clone was observed a few times. The J gene is TRBJ2-7, the V gene TRBV28, with a weak D call TRBD1 (6 bases). The CDR3 length is 15 residues. V lost 3 bases and J lost 0, with 12 bases in between. The V gene's germline CDR1 is MDHEN and CDR2 SYDVKM. CDR3 coding DNA: TGTGCCAGCAGTTTCCTCACAGGGAGCTCCTACGAGCAGTACTTC. As protein: CASSFLTGSSYEQYF. Complete variable domain (other parts from reference TRBV28 and TRBJ2-7): DVKVTQSSRYLVKRTGEKVFLECVQDMDHENMFWYRQDPGLGLRLIYFSYDVKMKEKGDIPEGYSVSREKKERFSLILESASTNQTSMYLCASSFLTGSSYEQYFGPGTRLTVT.

This clone has just a few counts. The chain has TRBV6-5 and TRBJ1-1; D is unclear. The CDR3 has 15 residues. Germline V gene lookup returns CDR1 MNHEY and CDR2 SVGAGI. V lost 0 bases, J lost 4 bases, and 12 bases lay in between. The CDR3 DNA follows: TGTGCCAGCAGTTACTCGATCTCGGGGTTCACTGAAGCTTTCTTT. Amino acids: CASSYSISGFTEAFF.

This clone was recorded only once. The chain links TRBV15 to TRBJ2-2; 8 bases match TRBD2. Germline trimming cut 5 bases from V and 5 bases from J; bases unmatched to any gene: 4. Germline CDR1 reads LNHNV; CDR2 reads YYDKDF (reference sequence). This CDR3 contains 14 residues. CDR3 amino acids: CATSRGGLTGELFF. The CDR3 DNA sequence: TGTGCCACCAGCCGGGGGGGGCTGACCGGGGAGCTGTTTTTT.

The sample holds a few counts of this clone. The chain couples TRBV6-1 to TRBJ1-5, with 7 bases lining up with TRBD1. The CDR3 contains 15 residues. CDR1 and CDR2 (germline): MNHNS, SASEGT. V shed 7 bases, J shed 4 bases, and the junction held 10 bases outside the gene matches. CDR3 loop: CASIPGGGLNQPQHF. Written as DNA, the CDR3 is TGTGCCAGCATCCCCGGAGGGGGCCTGAATCAGCCCCAGCATTTT.

V and J are TRBV29-1 and TRBJ1-1; 7 bases fit TRBD1. Trimming removed 5 bases from V and 0 bases from J; junction bases left unmatched: 3. The CDR3 totals 13 residues. Germline values: CDR1 SQVTM, CDR2 ANQGSEA. In DNA, the CDR3 is TGCAGCGTTCAGGGACAGATGAACACTGAAGCTTTCTTT. Amino acids: CSVQGQMNTEAFF.

The rearrangement links TRBV29-1 to TRBJ2-1; TRBD1 is a possible D gene (6 bases). The V gene's germline CDR1 is SQVTM and CDR2 ANQGSEA. The CDR3 runs to 13 residues. V lost 4 bases to trimming and J lost 4 bases, with 11 bases between them. The CDR3 coding sequence is TGCAGCGTTGTCTCCGACAGGTACAATGAGCAGTTCTTC. Amino acid sequence: CSVVSDRYNEQFF.

This clone turned up a few times. The rearrangement joins TRBV5-1 to TRBJ2-1; tentatively, D is TRBD2 (5 bases). From germline, CDR1 is SGHRS and CDR2 YFSETQ. V gave up 5 bases and J gave up 12 bases, with 15 bases separating them. The CDR3 covers 12 residues. The CDR3 DNA is TGCGCCAGCAGACCCATTGAGGGTGCGCAGTTCTTC. It translates to CASRPIEGAQFF.

CDR3 sequence reads: CASSWTADGGKLFF. The CDR3 region has the DNA TGCGCCAGCAGCTGGACAGCGGATGGTGGAAAACTGTTTTTT. The chain links TRBV5-1 to TRBJ1-4, with D tentatively TRBD1 (6 bases). Trimming pared 3 bases from V and 10 bases from J, leaving 16 bases between. Germline CDR1 SGHRS, CDR2 YFSETQ. CDR3 length: 14 residues.

This clone was found a few times. Other DNA variants within this sample encode the same CDR3. The V call is TRBV18, the J call TRBJ1-1; TRBD1 aligns across 7 bases. The V gene end was trimmed by 1 base and the J gene end by 1 base; junction bases not matched to a gene: 3. Germline values: CDR1 KGHSH, CDR2 LQKENI. This CDR3 has 15 residues. For the CDR3, the DNA is TGTGCCAGCTCACCACGGACAGGTGAGAACACTGAAGCTTTCTTT. Protein sequence: CASSPRTGENTEAFF.

V gene TRBV6-5 combines with J gene TRBJ2-7; possible D gene TRBD1, 6 bases. CDR3 length: 14 amino acids. The V gene lost 6 bases and the J gene lost 2 bases, with 14 bases spanning the gap. Germline V gives CDR1 MNHEY, CDR2 SVGAGI. The CDR3 is CASRAGEAPYEQYF. CDR3 DNA: TGTGCCAGCAGGGCAGGGGAAGCCCCCTACGAGCAGTACTTC.

This clone was counted a few times. The chain uses TRBV10-3 and TRBJ2-1, with D maybe TRBD2 (6 bases). Germline V CDR1 and CDR2: ENHRY, SYGVKD. The CDR3 loop spans 12 amino acids. Trimming took off 8 bases at V and 9 bases at J, with 14 bases between the two ends. The CDR3 nucleotides are TGTGCCATCGCCGCGGGGCTCGGTGAGCAGTTCTTC. It encodes CAIAAGLGEQFF.

This clone was detected only a few times. V usage is TRBV23-1 and J usage is TRBJ1-4, with D unclear. TRBV23-1 is an open reading frame, and its role is uncertain. V lost 1 base, J lost 7 bases, and 16 bases lay in between. The CDR3 sequence is 16 residues long. CDR3 loop: CASSQWERESCEKLFF. CDR3 nucleotide sequence: TGCGCCAGCAGTCAATGGGAAAGGGAGAGTTGTGAAAAACTGTTTTTT.

This clone has just a few counts. This chain joins TRBV7-9 and TRBJ1-1; D gene uncertain. Germline assignment: CDR1 SEHNR and CDR2 FQNEAQ (reference sequence). This CDR3 comprises 17 residues. Trimming took off 4 bases at V and 0 bases at J, with 18 bases between the two ends. The DNA for the CDR3 is TGTGCCAGCAGCTCCTGGGCAGGTCTCTACATGAACACTGAAGCTTTCTTT. The encoded protein is CASSSWAGLYMNTEAFF.

This clone was picked up a small number of times. This chain connects TRBV7-9 to TRBJ1-4; D perhaps matches TRBD1 (6 bases). Trimming stripped 4 bases from V and 4 bases from J, with 13 bases between. The germline CDR1 and CDR2 sequences are SEHNR and FQNEAQ (reference sequence). The length of the CDR3 is 15 residues. CDR3 DNA: TGTGCCAGCAGCTCAAGGACAGCGTTTAATGAAAAACTGTTTTTT. Translation: CASSSRTAFNEKLFF.

The sample holds a few counts of this clone. The chain has TRBV5-6 and TRBJ2-1; weak D call: TRBD2 (6 bases). This CDR3 is built from 16 residues. V was pared by 4 bases and J by 5 bases, with 19 bases between. Germline assignment: CDR1 SGHDT and CDR2 YYEEEE. The chain's CDR3 is CASSLLGGSSHNEQFF. CDR3 in DNA: TGTGCCAGCAGCCTCCTAGGAGGGAGTTCCCACAATGAGCAGTTCTTC.

This clone was detected only a few times. The chain is built from TRBV18 and TRBJ2-3; D might be TRBD1 (5 bases). CDR3 length equals 14 residues. In germline, CDR1 is KGHSH, CDR2 LQKENI. Trimming took off 6 bases at V and 2 bases at J, with 12 bases between the two ends. This CDR3 is CASSQGRFTDTQYF. Written as DNA, the CDR3 is TGTGCCAGCTCCCAGGGCAGGTTCACAGATACGCAGTATTTT. Full variable domain (missing parts from reference TRBV18 and TRBJ2-3): NAGVMQNPRHLVRRRGQEARLRCSPMKGHSHVYWYRQLPEEGLKFMVYLQKENIIDESGMPKERFSAEFPKEGPSILRIQQVVRGDSAAYFCASSQGRFTDTQYFGPGTRLTVL.